This T cell receptor beta chain was identified in a study of T-cell reconstitution after alpha-beta-depleted transplantation in children (dated by TCRdb to about 2016). About the full investigation: Using TCR repertoire profiling, the study followed T-cell immune reconstitution in a quantitative way in children after TCRalphabeta/CD19-depleted allogeneic hematopoietic cell transplantation.

The library came from PCR. The run used an Illumina HiSeq 2500. TCR libraries were prepared with molecular barcoding, using unique molecular identifiers to normalize TCRbeta repertoire quantification. Clones were called with MiXCR by TCRdb after fastp trimmed the public reads at Q25, and only in-frame beta chains were retained. Each entry is one CDR3 protein sequence, shown with its most common DNA and genes. The sample table holds approximately 110,000 distinct CDR3 sequences, of which 23% were seen once. Jointly, the top ten make up 10% of the sample. Turning to this clonotype: Its specific antigen is unknown. No quality values exist for individual bases; no much larger clone is one base distant.

Explained via the paper, the treatment or condition label denotes: allogeneic hematopoietic cell transplantation with graft depleted of TCRalphabeta T cells and CD19 B cells. The transplant recipients were children given TCRalphabeta/CD19-depleted allogeneic hematopoietic cell grafts. Results and caveats for the whole study, not just this receptor: Apparently early alphabetaT-cell count recovery about two months after transplant reportedly relied on only several hundred rapidly expanded clones derived from non-depleted graft cells. Hyperexpanded clone frequencies declined over subsequent months; after one year, T-cell counts and TCRbeta diversity were mostly attributed to newly produced T cells. The high TCRbeta diversity at day 60 in some patients was ascribed to recipient T cells and intrathymic progenitors that had survived conditioning.

Its CDR3 holds 15 amino acids, cysteine through phenylalanine. The sequence is cut down to CDR3 DNA, 45 bases in frame from base 1. The germline V gene gives CDR1 as SGHRS and CDR2 as YFSETQ. Trimming takes 4 bases from V and 8 bases from J, and the germline ends sit 19 bases apart. The sequence links TRBV5-1 to TRBJ1-5, with the D gene not confidently named. The sequenced sample was PBMCs, mostly from graft donor cells, obtained 180 days after TCRalphabeta/CD19-depleted stem cell transplant. The receptor was derived from a male patient between 2 and 10 years old who had a stem cell transplant for chronic granulomatous disease, so the T cells may come from the graft donor. The CDR3 region reads CASSPGSRSMEPQHF. Here is the DNA: TGCGCCAGCAGCCCAGGATCAAGGTCTATGGAGCCCCAGCATTTT.